The sample holds many counts of the clone carrying this TCR beta chain. This entry comes from a study of T-cell reconstitution after alpha-beta-depleted transplantation in children. Trimming took off 5 bases at V and 0 bases at J, with 12 bases between the two ends. This CDR3 is 14 amino acids long. Looked up from germline, CDR1 is SQVTM and CDR2 is ANQGSEA. A TCRbeta library incorporating unique molecular identifiers was prepared. MiXCR, applied by TCRdb to the PCR reads, yields one record per CDR3 protein. The data hold roughly 400,000 distinct CDR3 sequences, with 20% observed a single time. The source is a human donor who donated a stem cell graft to a child with acute myeloid leukemia. The material was PBMCs from the stem cell graft donor, obtained from the stem cell graft. The J gene is TRBJ2-3, the V gene TRBV29-1, with D possibly being TRBD2 (5 bases). CDR3 region: CSVSGDPSTDTQYF. CDR3 bases: TGCAGCGTTAGCGGAGACCCTAGCACAGATACGCAGTATTTT.